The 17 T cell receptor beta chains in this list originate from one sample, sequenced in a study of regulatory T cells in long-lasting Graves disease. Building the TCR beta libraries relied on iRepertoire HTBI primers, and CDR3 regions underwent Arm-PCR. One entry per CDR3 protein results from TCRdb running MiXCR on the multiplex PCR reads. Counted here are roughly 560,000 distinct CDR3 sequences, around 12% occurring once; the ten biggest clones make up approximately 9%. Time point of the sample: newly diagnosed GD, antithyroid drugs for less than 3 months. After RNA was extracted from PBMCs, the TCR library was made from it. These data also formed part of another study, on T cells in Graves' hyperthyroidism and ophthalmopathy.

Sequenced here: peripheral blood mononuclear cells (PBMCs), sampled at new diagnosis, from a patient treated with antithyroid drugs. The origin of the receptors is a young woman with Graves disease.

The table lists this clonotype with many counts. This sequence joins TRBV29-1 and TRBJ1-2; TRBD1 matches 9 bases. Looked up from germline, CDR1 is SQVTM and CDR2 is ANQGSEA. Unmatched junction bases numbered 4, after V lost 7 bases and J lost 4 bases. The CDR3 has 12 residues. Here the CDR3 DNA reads TGCAGCGGGACAGGGGCGGGCTATGGCTACACCTTC. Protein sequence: CSGTGAGYGYTF. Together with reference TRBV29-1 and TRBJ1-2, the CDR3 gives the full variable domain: SAVISQKPSRDICQRGTSLTIQCQVDSQVTMMFWYRQQPGQSLTLIATANQGSEATYESGFVIDKFPISRPNLTFSTLTVSNMSPEDSSIYLCSGTGAGYGYTFGSGTRLTVV.

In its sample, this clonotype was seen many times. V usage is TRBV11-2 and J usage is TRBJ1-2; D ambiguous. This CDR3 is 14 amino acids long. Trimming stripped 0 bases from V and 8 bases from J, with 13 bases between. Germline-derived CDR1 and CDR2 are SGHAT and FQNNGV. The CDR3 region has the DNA TGTGCCAGCAGCTTAGATTCTGTTTTGGACGGCTACACCTTC. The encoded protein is CASSLDSVLDGYTF. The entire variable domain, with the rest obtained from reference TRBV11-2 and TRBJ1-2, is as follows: EAGVAQSPRYKIIEKRQSVAFWCNPISGHATLYWYQQILGQGPKLLIQFQNNGVVDDSQLPKDRFSAERLKGVDSTLKIQPAKLEDSAVYLCASSLDSVLDGYTFGSGTRLTVV.

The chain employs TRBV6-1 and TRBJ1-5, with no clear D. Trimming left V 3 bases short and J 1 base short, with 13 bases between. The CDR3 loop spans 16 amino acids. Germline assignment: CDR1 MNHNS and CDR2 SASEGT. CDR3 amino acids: CASSEFGSPSNQPQHF. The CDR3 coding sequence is TGTGCCAGCAGTGAGTTCGGGTCTCCAAGCAATCAGCCCCAGCATTTT.

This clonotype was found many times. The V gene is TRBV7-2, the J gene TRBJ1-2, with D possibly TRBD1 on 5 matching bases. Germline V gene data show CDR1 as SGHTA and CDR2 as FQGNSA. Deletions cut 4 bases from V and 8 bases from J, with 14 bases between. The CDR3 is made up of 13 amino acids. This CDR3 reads CASSYSRVGGYTF. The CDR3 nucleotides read TGTGCCAGCAGCTACAGCAGGGTCGGGGGCTACACCTTC. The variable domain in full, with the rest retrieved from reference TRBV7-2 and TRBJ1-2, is GAGVSQSPSNKVTEKGKDVELRCDPISGHTALYWYRQSLGQGLEFLIYFQGNSAPDKSGLPSDRFSAERTGGSVSTLTIQRTQQEDSAVYLCASSYSRVGGYTFGSGTRLTVV.

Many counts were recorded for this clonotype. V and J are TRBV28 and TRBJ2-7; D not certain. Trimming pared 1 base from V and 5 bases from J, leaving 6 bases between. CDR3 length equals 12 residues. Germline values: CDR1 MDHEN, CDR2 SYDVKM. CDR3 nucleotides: TGTGCCAGCAGTTTATTTCTCGACGAGCAGTACTTC. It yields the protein CASSLFLDEQYF.

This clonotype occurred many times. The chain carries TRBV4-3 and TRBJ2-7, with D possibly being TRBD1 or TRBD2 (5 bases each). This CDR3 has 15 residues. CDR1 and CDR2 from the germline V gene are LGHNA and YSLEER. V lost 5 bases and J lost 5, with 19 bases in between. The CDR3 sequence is CASSIGVGTGNEQYF. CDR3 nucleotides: TGCGCCAGCAGCATAGGGGTGGGGACGGGGAACGAGCAGTACTTC.

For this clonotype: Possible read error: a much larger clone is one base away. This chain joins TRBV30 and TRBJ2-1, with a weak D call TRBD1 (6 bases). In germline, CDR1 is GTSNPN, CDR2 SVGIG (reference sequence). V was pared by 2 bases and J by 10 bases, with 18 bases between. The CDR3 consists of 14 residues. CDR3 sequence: CAWSYGAGAHEQFF. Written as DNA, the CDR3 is TGTGCCTGGAGTTACGGGGCAGGGGCCCACGAGCAGTTCTTC.

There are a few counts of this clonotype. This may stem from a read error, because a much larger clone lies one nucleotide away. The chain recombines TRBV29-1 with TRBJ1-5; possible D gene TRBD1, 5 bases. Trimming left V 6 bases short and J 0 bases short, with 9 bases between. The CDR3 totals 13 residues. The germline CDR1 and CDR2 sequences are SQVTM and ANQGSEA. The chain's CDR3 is CSVGDCSNQPQHF. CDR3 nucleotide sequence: TGCAGCGTCGGGGACTGTAGCAATCAGCCCCAGCATTTT.

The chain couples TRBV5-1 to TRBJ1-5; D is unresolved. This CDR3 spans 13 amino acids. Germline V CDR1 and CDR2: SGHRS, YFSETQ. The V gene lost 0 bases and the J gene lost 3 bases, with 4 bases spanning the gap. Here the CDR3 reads CASSLDVNQPQHF. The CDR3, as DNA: TGCGCCAGCAGCTTGGACGTCAATCAGCCCCAGCATTTT.

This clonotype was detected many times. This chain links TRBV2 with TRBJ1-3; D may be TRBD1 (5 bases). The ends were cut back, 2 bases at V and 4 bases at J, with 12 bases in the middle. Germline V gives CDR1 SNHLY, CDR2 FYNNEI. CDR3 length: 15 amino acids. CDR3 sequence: CASSESWGSGNTIYF. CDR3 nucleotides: TGTGCCAGCAGTGAAAGCTGGGGCTCGGGAAACACCATATATTTT.

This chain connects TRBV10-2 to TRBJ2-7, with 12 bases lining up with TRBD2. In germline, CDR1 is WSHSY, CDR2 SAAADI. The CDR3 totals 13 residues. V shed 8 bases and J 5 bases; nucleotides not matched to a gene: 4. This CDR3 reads CASLGLAGHEQYF. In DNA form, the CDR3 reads TGCGCCAGCTTGGGACTAGCGGGCCACGAGCAGTACTTC.

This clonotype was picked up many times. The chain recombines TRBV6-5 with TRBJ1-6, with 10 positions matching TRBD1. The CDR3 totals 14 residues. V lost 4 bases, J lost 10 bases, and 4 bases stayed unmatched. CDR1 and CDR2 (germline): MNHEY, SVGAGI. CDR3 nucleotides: TGTGCCAGCAGTTCCGGGACAGGGGTATCACCCCTCCACTTT. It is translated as CASSSGTGVSPLHF.

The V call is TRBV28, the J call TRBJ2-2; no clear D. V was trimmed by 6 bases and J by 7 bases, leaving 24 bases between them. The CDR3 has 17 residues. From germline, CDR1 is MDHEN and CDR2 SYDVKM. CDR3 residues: CASRDFEAVARVGELFF. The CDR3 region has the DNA TGTGCCAGCAGAGACTTCGAGGCGGTCGCGAGAGTCGGGGAGCTGTTTTTT. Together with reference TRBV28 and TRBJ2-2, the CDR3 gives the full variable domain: DVKVTQSSRYLVKRTGEKVFLECVQDMDHENMFWYRQDPGLGLRLIYFSYDVKMKEKGDIPEGYSVSREKKERFSLILESASTNQTSMYLCASRDFEAVARVGELFFGEGSRLTVL.

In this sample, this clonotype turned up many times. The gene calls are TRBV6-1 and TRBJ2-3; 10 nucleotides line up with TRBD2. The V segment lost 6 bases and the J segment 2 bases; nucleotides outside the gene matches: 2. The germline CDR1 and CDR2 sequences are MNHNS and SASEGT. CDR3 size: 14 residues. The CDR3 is CASSLAGDTDTQYF. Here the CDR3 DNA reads TGTGCCAGCAGCCTAGCGGGAGACACAGATACGCAGTATTTT.

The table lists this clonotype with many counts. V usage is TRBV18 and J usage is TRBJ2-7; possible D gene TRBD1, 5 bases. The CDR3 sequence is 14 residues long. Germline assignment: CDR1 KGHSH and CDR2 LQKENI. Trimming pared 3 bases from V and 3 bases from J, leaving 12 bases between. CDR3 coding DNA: TGTGCCAGCTCACCCCCGTCTAGGGGCTACGAGCAGTACTTC. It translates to CASSPPSRGYEQYF.

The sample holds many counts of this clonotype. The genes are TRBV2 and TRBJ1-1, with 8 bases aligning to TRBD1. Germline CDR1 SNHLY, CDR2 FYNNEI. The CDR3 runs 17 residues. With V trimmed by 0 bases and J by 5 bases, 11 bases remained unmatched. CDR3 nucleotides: TGTGCCAGCAGTGAAGCGCTTCCAGGACAGGGAGATACTGAAGCTTTCTTT. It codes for CASSEALPGQGDTEAFF.

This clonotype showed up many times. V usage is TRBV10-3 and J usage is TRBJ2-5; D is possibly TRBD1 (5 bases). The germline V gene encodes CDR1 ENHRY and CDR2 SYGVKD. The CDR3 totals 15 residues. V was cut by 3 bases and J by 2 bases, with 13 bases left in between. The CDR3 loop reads CAISEGRARQETQYF. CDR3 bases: TGTGCCATCAGTGAAGGCAGGGCAAGGCAAGAGACCCAGTACTTC.